Listed below are T cell receptor beta chains from one sample, sequenced in a study of T cells in Graves' hyperthyroidism and ophthalmopathy. From the multiplex PCR reads, TCRdb called clonotypes with MiXCR, one entry per CDR3 protein. The sample holds 300,000 to 400,000 distinct CDR3 sequences, approximately 18% seen once. Sequenced input: blood. The receptors originated from a woman between 50 and 59 years old with Graves' hyperthyroidism. Both conserved end residues are part of each CDR3. D genes are given only for firm matches. Expanded clones are given a class, and other clones once, few, many or no size at all.

V gene	clone size	J gene	D gene	CDR3 protein	CDR3 DNA
TRBV20-1	.	TRBJ1-2	TRBD1	CSARKIQGGGYTF	TGCAGTGCTAGAAAAATACAGGGGGGGGGCTACACCTTC
TRBV18	.	TRBJ2-3	TRBD2	CASSKVAGELTDTQYF	TGTGCCAGCTCAAAAGTAGCGGGGGAACTCACAGATACGCAGTATTTT
TRBV7-9	.	TRBJ2-3	TRBD2	CASSVRTSPPDTQYF	TGTGCCAGCAGCGTGAGGACTAGCCCCCCGGATACGCAGTATTTT
TRBV5-1	few	TRBJ2-2	TRBD2	CASSLPAGDTGELFF	TGCGCCAGCAGCTTGCCAGCGGGAGACACCGGGGAGCTGTTTTTT
TRBV20-1	.	TRBJ2-3	.	CSAREGIGHTDTQYF	TGCAGTGCTAGAGAAGGGATAGGGCACACAGATACGCAGTATTTT
TRBV5-8	.	TRBJ2-2	.	CASSFHISTGELFF	TGTGCCAGCAGCTTTCACATATCCACCGGGGAGCTGTTTTTT
TRBV10-3	.	TRBJ1-6	TRBD1	CATERGQGNSPLHF	TGTGCCACCGAGCGCGGACAGGGGAATTCACCCCTCCACTTT
TRBV7-3	.	TRBJ2-5	TRBD2	CASSLTSGRAETQYF	TGTGCCAGCAGCTTAACTAGCGGGAGGGCCGAGACCCAGTACTTC
TRBV30	many	TRBJ2-1	.	CAWTTFIYNEQFF	TGTGCCTGGACTACCTTCATCTACAATGAGCAGTTCTTC
TRBV29-1	few	TRBJ1-2	.	CSVEELGIGYGYTF	TGCAGCGTTGAAGAGCTAGGGATAGGGTATGGCTACACCTTC
TRBV7-2	few	TRBJ1-4	.	CASSKLEMGEKLFF	TGTGCCAGCAGCAAGTTAGAGATGGGTGAAAAACTGTTTTTT
TRBV6-2/TRBV6-3	.	TRBJ2-3	.	CAGRPSWRFGTDTQYF	TGTGCCGGCAGGCCCTCTTGGCGTTTCGGCACAGATACGCAGTATTTT
TRBV5-4	many	TRBJ1-5	TRBD1	CASSLPGQGKQPQHF	TGTGCCAGCAGCTTACCGGGACAGGGGAAACAGCCCCAGCATTTT
TRBV7-8	many	TRBJ2-1	TRBD2	CASSSRGVSGGLSYNEQFF	TGTGCCAGCAGCTCCCGTGGCGTTAGCGGGGGGCTCTCCTACAATGAGCAGTTCTTC
TRBV6-1	.	TRBJ1-1	.	CASITGGGTEAFF	TGTGCCAGCATAACGGGGGGGGGCACTGAAGCTTTCTTT
TRBV25-1	.	TRBJ1-2	.	CASSFRGGDGYTF	TGTGCCAGTTCCTTCAGAGGGGGGGATGGCTACACCTTC
TRBV3-1	few	TRBJ1-6	TRBD1	CASSQDTGAGSPLHF	TGTGCCAGCAGCCAAGATACAGGGGCAGGGTCACCCCTCCACTTT
TRBV24-1	.	TRBJ1-1	TRBD1	CATSEQQGAEAFF	TGTGCCACCAGTGAACAACAGGGGGCTGAAGCTTTCTTT
TRBV9	few	TRBJ1-6	TRBD1	CASSSPGQGNSPLHF	TGTGCCAGCAGCTCCCCGGGACAGGGGAATTCACCCCTCCACTTT
TRBV7-3	many	TRBJ2-3	TRBD2	CASSLTSGGDTQYF	TGTGCCAGCAGCTTAACTAGCGGGGGAGATACGCAGTATTTT
TRBV7-9	few	TRBJ2-7	TRBD2	CASSLALAGDEQYF	TGTGCCAGCAGCTTAGCTCTAGCGGGAGACGAGCAGTACTTC
TRBV12-3/TRBV12-4	.	TRBJ2-2	TRBD2	CASVGLAGAPGELFF	TGTGCCAGCGTAGGACTAGCGGGGGCCCCCGGGGAGCTGTTTTTT
TRBV12-3/TRBV12-4	.	TRBJ2-1	TRBD2	CASRKGGGAIYEQFF	TGTGCCAGCAGGAAGGGCGGGGGGGCGATCTATGAGCAGTTCTTC
TRBV11-3	few	TRBJ2-1	TRBD2	CASSSGLAGDNEQFF	TGTGCCAGCAGTAGCGGGCTAGCGGGGGATAATGAGCAGTTCTTC
TRBV20-1	.	TRBJ1-1	.	CSARDPRSAFNTEAFF	TGCAGTGCTAGAGACCCCAGGTCCGCTTTCAACACTGAAGCTTTCTTT
TRBV9	few	TRBJ2-1	TRBD1	CASSVGPPGQGYNEQFF	TGTGCCAGCAGCGTAGGCCCTCCGGGACAGGGGTACAATGAGCAGTTCTTC
TRBV3-1	.	TRBJ1-2	.	CASNHLRDGYTF	TGTGCCAGCAACCACCTGCGCGATGGCTACACCTTC
TRBV18	few	TRBJ2-1	TRBD2	CASSPVERGRGEQFF	TGTGCCAGCTCACCGGTCGAGCGGGGAAGAGGTGAGCAGTTCTTC
TRBV10-3	.	TRBJ2-3	TRBD2	CAISEGLAGPRSSTDTQYF	TGTGCCATCAGTGAGGGACTAGCGGGTCCCCGATCGAGCACAGATACGCAGTATTTT
TRBV7-9	.	TRBJ1-4	.	CASSLWQNENEKLFF	TGTGCCAGCAGCTTATGGCAGAATGAAAATGAAAAACTGTTTTTT
TRBV3-1	many	TRBJ2-1	.	CASSRDTLEEQFF	TGTGCCAGCAGCCGGGACACCTTAGAGGAGCAGTTCTTC
TRBV18	.	TRBJ1-1	.	CASSPPGGRTEAFF	TGTGCCAGCTCACCACCGGGGGGGCGAACTGAAGCTTTCTTT
TRBV6-2/TRBV6-3	many	TRBJ2-7	.	CASRGQGKDEQYF	TGTGCCAGCAGGGGTCAGGGAAAGGACGAGCAGTACTTC
TRBV6-2/TRBV6-3	.	TRBJ2-4	.	CASSYWDGARYF	TGTGCCAGCAGTTACTGGGACGGGGCGAGGTACTTC
TRBV30	many	TRBJ2-7	.	CAWSVQTYEQYF	TGTGCCTGGAGTGTACAGACCTACGAGCAGTACTTC
TRBV5-1	.	TRBJ2-5	.	CASTPNSETQYF	TGCGCCAGCACCCCAAACTCGGAGACCCAGTACTTC
TRBV5-5	many	TRBJ2-1	TRBD2	CASSFRLAGVNEQFF	TGTGCCAGCAGCTTCAGACTAGCGGGAGTGAATGAGCAGTTCTTC
TRBV20-1	many	TRBJ1-1	.	CSARKGGMNTEAFF	TGCAGTGCTAGAAAAGGCGGGATGAACACTGAAGCTTTCTTT
TRBV12-5	.	TRBJ2-5	TRBD2	CASGLPRTGCLAGVRETQYF	TGTGCTAGTGGTTTGCCCCGGACAGGTTGTCTAGCGGGAGTCAGAGAGACCCAGTACTTC
TRBV24-1	many	TRBJ2-3	.	CATPGRHRTDTQYF	TGTGCCACGCCCGGACGTCATCGCACAGATACGCAGTATTTT
TRBV2	few	TRBJ2-5	.	CAGQPQETQYF	TGTGCCGGACAACCGCAAGAGACCCAGTACTTC
TRBV29-1	.	TRBJ2-2	.	CSVAVGTFSNTGELFF	TGCAGCGTTGCAGTAGGGACTTTTTCGAACACCGGGGAGCTGTTTTTT
TRBV19	few	TRBJ1-5	.	CASSIEGFGQPQHF	TGTGCCAGTAGTATAGAAGGGTTCGGTCAGCCCCAGCATTTT
TRBV5-5	.	TRBJ2-3	TRBD1	CASSPDRATDTQYF	TGTGCCAGCAGCCCGGACAGGGCCACAGATACGCAGTATTTT
TRBV29-1	.	TRBJ2-1	TRBD2	CSGLKPGLAGDGSYNEQFF	TGCAGCGGGCTAAAACCGGGACTAGCGGGAGATGGATCCTACAATGAGCAGTTCTTC
TRBV4-2	few	TRBJ2-1	TRBD2	CASSQGPFREGYNEQFF	TGTGCCAGCAGCCAAGGCCCCTTTCGGGAGGGGTACAATGAGCAGTTCTTC
TRBV20-1	few	TRBJ2-1	TRBD1	CSARGGGQGARNEQFF	TGCAGTGCTAGAGGGGGGGGACAGGGGGCGCGGAATGAGCAGTTCTTC
TRBV7-9	few	TRBJ1-5	.	CASSLGGRVHQPQHF	TGTGCCAGCAGCTTAGGGGGTAGGGTCCATCAGCCCCAGCATTTT
TRBV20-1	.	TRBJ2-3	.	CSAQGSTDTQYF	TGCAGTGCTCAGGGTAGCACAGATACGCAGTATTTT
TRBV12-3/TRBV12-4	many	TRBJ1-5	.	CASRLYSNQPQHF	TGTGCCAGCAGGCTTTATAGCAATCAGCCCCAGCATTTT
TRBV11-2	many	TRBJ2-7	.	CASSIDPSDTYEQYF	TGTGCCAGCAGCATCGACCCCTCGGATACCTACGAGCAGTACTTC
TRBV9	few	TRBJ1-1	.	CASRVTPRYAPGTEAFF	TGTGCCAGCAGAGTAACCCCCCGTTACGCTCCGGGCACTGAAGCTTTCTTT
TRBV20-1	many	TRBJ2-5	TRBD2	CSAVAGGGETQYF	TGCAGTGCTGTAGCGGGAGGGGGAGAGACCCAGTACTTC
TRBV11-2	many	TRBJ2-2	TRBD1	CASSLTGMNTGELFF	TGTGCCAGCAGCTTGACAGGGATGAACACCGGGGAGCTGTTTTTT
TRBV11-2	many	TRBJ1-1	.	CASSLLRENTEAFF	TGTGCCAGCAGCTTGTTAAGGGAGAACACTGAAGCTTTCTTT
TRBV28	many	TRBJ2-5	.	CASSFPGGEETQYF	TGTGCCAGCAGTTTCCCCGGTGGAGAAGAGACCCAGTACTTC
TRBV7-9	few	TRBJ2-1	.	CASSLAGSSEQFF	TGTGCCAGCAGCTTAGCAGGAAGCAGTGAGCAGTTCTTC
TRBV20-1	few	TRBJ2-6	.	CSASQVRGSGANVLTF	TGCAGTGCTAGTCAGGTCAGAGGTTCTGGGGCCAACGTCCTGACTTTC
TRBV20-1	many	TRBJ2-3	.	CSAESHTQYF	TGCAGTGCTGAGAGCCATACGCAGTATTTT
TRBV2	few	TRBJ1-4	.	CASSALRTNEKLFF	TGTGCCAGCAGTGCCCTTCGGACTAATGAAAAACTGTTTTTT